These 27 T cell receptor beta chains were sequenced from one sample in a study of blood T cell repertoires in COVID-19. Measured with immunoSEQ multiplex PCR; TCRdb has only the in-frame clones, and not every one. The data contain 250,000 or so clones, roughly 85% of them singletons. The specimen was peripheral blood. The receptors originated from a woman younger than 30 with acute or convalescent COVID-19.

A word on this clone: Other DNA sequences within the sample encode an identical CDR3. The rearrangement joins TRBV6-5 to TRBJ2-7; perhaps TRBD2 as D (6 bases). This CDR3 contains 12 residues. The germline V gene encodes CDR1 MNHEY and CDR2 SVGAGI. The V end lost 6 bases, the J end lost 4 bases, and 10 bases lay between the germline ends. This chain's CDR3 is CASSRDSYEQYF. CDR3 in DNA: TGTGCCAGCAGCCGGGACTCTTACGAGCAGTACTTC.

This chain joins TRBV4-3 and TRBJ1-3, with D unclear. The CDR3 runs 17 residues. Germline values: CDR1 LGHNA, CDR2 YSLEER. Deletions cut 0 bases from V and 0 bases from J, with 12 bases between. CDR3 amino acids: CASSQESSGYSGNTIYF. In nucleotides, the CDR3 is TGCGCCAGCAGCCAAGAATCTTCGGGGTACTCTGGAAACACCATATATTTT.

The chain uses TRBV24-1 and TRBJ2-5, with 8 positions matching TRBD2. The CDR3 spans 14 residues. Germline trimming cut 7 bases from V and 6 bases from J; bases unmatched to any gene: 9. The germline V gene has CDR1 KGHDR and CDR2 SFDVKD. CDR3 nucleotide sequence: TGTGCCACCAGCCGCCGGGAGGGCGTAAAGACCCAGTACTTC. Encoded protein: CATSRREGVKTQYF.

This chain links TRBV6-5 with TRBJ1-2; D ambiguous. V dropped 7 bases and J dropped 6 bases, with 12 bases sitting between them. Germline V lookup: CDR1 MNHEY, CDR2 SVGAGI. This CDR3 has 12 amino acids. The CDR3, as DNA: TGTGCCAGCACGAACAGTATGGATGGCTACACCTTC. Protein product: CASTNSMDGYTF.

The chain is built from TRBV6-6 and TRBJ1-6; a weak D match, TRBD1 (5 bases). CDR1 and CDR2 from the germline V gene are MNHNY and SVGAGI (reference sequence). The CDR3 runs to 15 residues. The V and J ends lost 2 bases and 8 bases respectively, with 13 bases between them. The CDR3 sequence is CASSYPPDTDSPLHF. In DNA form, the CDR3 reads TGTGCCAGCAGTTACCCTCCGGACACTGATTCACCCCTCCACTTT.

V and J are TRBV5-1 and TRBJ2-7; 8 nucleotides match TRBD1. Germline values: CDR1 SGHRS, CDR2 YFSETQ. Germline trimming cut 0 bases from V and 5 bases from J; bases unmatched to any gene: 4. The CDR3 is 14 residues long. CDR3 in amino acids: CASSLGTGRDEQYF. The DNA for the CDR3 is TGCGCCAGCAGCTTGGGGACAGGGAGAGACGAGCAGTACTTC.

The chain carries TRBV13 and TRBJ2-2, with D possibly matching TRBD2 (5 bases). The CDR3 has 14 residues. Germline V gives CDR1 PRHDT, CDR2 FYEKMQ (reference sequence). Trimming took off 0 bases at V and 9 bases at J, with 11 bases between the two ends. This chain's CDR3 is CASSLGRTSWELFF. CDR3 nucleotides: TGTGCCAGCAGCTTAGGAAGGACTTCGTGGGAGCTGTTTTTT.

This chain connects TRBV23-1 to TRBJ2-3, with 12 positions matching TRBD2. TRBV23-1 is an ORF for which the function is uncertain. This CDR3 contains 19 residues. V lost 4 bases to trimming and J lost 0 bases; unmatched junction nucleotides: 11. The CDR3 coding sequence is TGCGCCAGCAGTCCATCAGCTAGCGGGAGGGCCAACAGCACAGATACGCAGTATTTT. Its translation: CASSPSASGRANSTDTQYF.

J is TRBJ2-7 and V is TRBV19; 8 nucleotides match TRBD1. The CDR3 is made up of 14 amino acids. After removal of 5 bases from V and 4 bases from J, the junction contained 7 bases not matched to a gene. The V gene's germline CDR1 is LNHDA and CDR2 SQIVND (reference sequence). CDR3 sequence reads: CASSGRQGTYEQYF. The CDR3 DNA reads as TGTGCCAGTAGTGGACGACAGGGGACGTACGAGCAGTACTTC. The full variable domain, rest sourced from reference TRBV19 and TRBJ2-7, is DGGITQSPKYLFRKEGQNVTLSCEQNLNHDAMYWYRQDPGQGLRLIYYSQIVNDFQKGDIAEGYSVSREKKESFPLTVTSAQKNPTAFYLCASSGRQGTYEQYFGPGTRLTVT.

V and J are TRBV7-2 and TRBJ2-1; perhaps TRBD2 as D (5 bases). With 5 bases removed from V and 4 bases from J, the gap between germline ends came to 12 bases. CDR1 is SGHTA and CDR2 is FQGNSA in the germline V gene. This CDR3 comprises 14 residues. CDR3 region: CASSPWTYYNEQFF. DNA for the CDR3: TGTGCCAGCAGCCCTTGGACTTATTACAATGAGCAGTTCTTC.

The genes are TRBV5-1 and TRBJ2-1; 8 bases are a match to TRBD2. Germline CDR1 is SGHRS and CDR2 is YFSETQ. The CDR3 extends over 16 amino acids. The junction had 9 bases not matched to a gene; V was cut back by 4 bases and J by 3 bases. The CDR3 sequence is CASSPPIAGYYNEQFF. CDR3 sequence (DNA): TGCGCCAGCAGCCCTCCTATAGCGGGATACTACAATGAGCAGTTCTTC. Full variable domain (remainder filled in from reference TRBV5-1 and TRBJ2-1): KAGVTQTPRYLIKTRGQQVTLSCSPISGHRSVSWYQQTPGQGLQFLFEYFSETQRNKGNFPGRFSGRQFSNSRSEMNVSTLELGDSALYLCASSPPIAGYYNEQFFGPGTRLTVL.

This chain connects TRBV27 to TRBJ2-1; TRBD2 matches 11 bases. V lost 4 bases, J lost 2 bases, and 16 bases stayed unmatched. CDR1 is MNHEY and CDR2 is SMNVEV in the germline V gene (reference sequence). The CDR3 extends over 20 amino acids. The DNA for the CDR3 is TGTGCCAGCAGTTCTAACTACAATGCCGGGACTAGCGGAGCCTACAATGAGCAGTTCTTC. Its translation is CASSSNYNAGTSGAYNEQFF.

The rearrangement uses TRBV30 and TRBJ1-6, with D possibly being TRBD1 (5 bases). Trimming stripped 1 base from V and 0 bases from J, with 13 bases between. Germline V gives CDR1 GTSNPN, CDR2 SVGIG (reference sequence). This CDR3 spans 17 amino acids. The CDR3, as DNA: TGTGCCTGGAGTGGGGGCCCCGGGAGCTCCTATAATTCACCCCTCCACTTT. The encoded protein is CAWSGGPGSSYNSPLHF.

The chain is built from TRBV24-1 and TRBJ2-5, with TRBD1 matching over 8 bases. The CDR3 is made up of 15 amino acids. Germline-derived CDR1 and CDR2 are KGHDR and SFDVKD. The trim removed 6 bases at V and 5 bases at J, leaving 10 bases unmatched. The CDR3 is CATSLGTGGGETQYF. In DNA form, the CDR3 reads TGTGCCACCAGTTTAGGCACAGGGGGTGGGGAGACCCAGTACTTC.

CDR3 bases: TGTGCCAGCAGCCCCCACGGTGGGGGACTAGCGGGGAGCGTCGATACGCAGTATTTT. Its protein product is CASSPHGGGLAGSVDTQYF. The genes are TRBV7-2 and TRBJ2-3; 13 bases align to TRBD2. This CDR3 region has 19 residues. J lost 6 bases, V lost 5 bases, and 17 bases had no gene match. Germline loops: CDR1 SGHTA, CDR2 FQGNSA.

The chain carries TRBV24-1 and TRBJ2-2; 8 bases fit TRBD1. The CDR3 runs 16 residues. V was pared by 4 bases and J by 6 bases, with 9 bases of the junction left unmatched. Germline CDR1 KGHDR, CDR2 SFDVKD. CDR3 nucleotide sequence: TGTGCCACCAGTGAGAAGGACAGGGTTCGGGCCGGGGAGCTGTTTTTT. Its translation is CATSEKDRVRAGELFF.

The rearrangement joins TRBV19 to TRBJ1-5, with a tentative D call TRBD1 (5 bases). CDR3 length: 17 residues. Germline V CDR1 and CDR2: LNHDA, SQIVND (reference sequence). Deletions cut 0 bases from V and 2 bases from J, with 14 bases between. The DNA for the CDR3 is TGTGCCAGTAGTATAGATCACGGGGGAGGAGGCAATCAGCCCCAGCATTTT. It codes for CASSIDHGGGGNQPQHF.

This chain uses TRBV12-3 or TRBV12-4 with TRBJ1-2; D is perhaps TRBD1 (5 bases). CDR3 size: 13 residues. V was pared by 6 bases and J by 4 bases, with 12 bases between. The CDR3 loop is CASRQDNLYGYTF. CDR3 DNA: TGTGCCAGCAGACAGGACAACCTCTATGGCTACACCTTC.

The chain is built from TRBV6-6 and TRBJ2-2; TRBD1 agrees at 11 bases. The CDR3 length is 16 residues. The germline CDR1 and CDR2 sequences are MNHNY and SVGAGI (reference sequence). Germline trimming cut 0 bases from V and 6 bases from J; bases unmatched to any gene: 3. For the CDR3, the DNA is TGTGCCAGCAGTTACTCGGACAGGGGGCGATCCGGGGAGCTGTTTTTT. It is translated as CASSYSDRGRSGELFF.

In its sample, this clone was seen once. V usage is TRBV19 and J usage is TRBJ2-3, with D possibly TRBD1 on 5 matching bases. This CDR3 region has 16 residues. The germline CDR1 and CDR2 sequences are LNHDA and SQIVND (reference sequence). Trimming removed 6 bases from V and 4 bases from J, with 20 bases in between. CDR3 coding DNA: TGTGCCAGTAGCGACGCCCACAGGACAATGGCAGATACGCAGTATTTT. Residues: CASSDAHRTMADTQYF.

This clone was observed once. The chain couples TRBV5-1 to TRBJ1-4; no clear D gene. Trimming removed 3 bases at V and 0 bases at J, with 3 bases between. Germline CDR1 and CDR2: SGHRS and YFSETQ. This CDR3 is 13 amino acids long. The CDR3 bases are TGCGCCAGCAGCTCCACAACTAATGAAAAACTGTTTTTT. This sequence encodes CASSSTTNEKLFF.

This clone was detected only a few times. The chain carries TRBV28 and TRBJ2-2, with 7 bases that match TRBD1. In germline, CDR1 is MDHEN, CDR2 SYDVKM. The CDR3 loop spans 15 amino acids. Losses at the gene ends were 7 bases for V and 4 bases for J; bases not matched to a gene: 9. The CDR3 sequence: CASNIDREATGELFF. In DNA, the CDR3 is TGTGCCAGCAACATCGACAGGGAAGCCACCGGGGAGCTGTTTTTT.

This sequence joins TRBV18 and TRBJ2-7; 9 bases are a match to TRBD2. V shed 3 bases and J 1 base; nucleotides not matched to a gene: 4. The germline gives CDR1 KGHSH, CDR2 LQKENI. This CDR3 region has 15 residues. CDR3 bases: TGTGCCAGCTCACCGGCTAGCGGGACATCCTACGAGCAGTACTTC. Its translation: CASSPASGTSYEQYF.

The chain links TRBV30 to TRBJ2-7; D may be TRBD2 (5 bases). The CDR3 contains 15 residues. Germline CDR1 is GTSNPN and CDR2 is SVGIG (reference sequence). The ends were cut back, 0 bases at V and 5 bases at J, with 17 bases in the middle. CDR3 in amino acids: CAWSVLPGMSHEQYF. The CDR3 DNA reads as TGTGCCTGGAGTGTTTTACCGGGGATGTCCCACGAGCAGTACTTC.

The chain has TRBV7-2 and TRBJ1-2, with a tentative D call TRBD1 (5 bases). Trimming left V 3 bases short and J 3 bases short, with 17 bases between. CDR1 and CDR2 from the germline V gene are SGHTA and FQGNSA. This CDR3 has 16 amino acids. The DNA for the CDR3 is TGTGCCAGCAGCTTGGGGCAGCCTTTGTGGGACTATGGCTACACCTTC. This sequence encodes CASSLGQPLWDYGYTF.

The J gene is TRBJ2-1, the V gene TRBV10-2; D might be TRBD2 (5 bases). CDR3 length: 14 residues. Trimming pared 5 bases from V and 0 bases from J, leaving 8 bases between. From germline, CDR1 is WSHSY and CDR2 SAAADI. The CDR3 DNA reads TGCGCCAGCAGTCCGGGGAGCTCCTACAATGAGCAGTTCTTC. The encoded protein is CASSPGSSYNEQFF.

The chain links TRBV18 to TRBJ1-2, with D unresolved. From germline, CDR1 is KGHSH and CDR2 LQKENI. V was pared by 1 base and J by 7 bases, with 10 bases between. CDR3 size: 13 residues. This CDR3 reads CASSPRSDTGYTF. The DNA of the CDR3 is TGTGCCAGCTCACCACGAAGCGATACTGGCTACACCTTC.